Following are 31 T cell receptor beta chains from one sample sequenced in a study of control samples from healthy donors and cancer patients. Generated by immunoSEQ multiplex PCR, the TCRdb table keeps only in-frame clones and is missing some. This sample carries 78,000 or so clones, around nine tenths of them seen once, and the ten largest clones take 5% to 7%. Input material: blood. These receptor sequences come from a woman between 45 and 65 years old in good health.

The CDR3 DNA sequence: TGTGCCAGCAGCGACAATGAAAAACTGTTTTTT. Its protein is CASSDNEKLFF. The rearrangement uses TRBV9 and TRBJ1-4; D unresolved. This CDR3 comprises 11 residues. In germline, CDR1 is SGDLS, CDR2 YYNGEE. The V and J ends lost 3 bases and 5 bases respectively, with 2 bases between them.

Turning to this clone: Its ends do not fully match the called genes, so a read error is possible. The chain links TRBV9 to TRBJ1-4; weak D call: TRBD1 (5 bases). CDR3 length: 17 amino acids. Germline V gene sequence: CDR1 SGDLS, CDR2 YYNGEE. CDR3 coding DNA: TGTGCCAGCAGCGTTTCGCCGTTCGGGGGTACTAGTGAAAAACTGTTTTTT. This translates into CASSVSPFGGTSEKLFF.

The V gene is TRBV4-1, the J gene TRBJ2-2, with D perhaps TRBD1 (6 bases). The ends were cut back, 2 bases at V and 0 bases at J, with 13 bases in the middle. Germline V lookup: CDR1 MGHRA, CDR2 YSYEKL. The CDR3 length is 17 residues. CDR3 coding DNA: TGCGCCAGCAGCCAACCCTTAGGGGGAGCGAACACCGGGGAGCTGTTTTTT. Residues: CASSQPLGGANTGELFF.

The chain carries TRBV19 and TRBJ2-3; D tentatively fits TRBD1 or TRBD2 (5 bases each). Germline V gene lookup returns CDR1 LNHDA and CDR2 SQIVND (reference sequence). Trimming removed 6 bases at V and 0 bases at J, with 19 bases between. The CDR3 is made up of 17 amino acids. The CDR3 reads CASRRTGTGLSTDTQYF. The CDR3 DNA is TGTGCCAGTAGACGAACTGGGACGGGTCTCAGCACAGATACGCAGTATTTT.

The chain is built from TRBV3-1 (or the pseudogene TRBV3-2) and TRBJ2-3; possibly TRBD1 or TRBD2 for D (5 bases each). Germline values: CDR1 LGHDT, CDR2 YNNKEL (reference sequence). The CDR3 is 15 residues long. V was shortened by 3 bases and J by 0 bases, with 10 bases between the two germline ends. This chain's CDR3 is CASSQGPTSTDTQYF. For the CDR3, the DNA is TGTGCCAGCAGCCAGGGACCTACTAGCACAGATACGCAGTATTTT.

The count of this clone is one. CDR3 sequence (DNA): TGCAGTGCTAGTTCCGGGGCCGGGCAGTACACTGAAGCTTTCTTT. This gives the protein CSASSGAGQYTEAFF. The chain combines TRBV20-1 with TRBJ1-1, with D perhaps TRBD1 (5 bases). This CDR3 has 15 amino acids. Trimming stripped 3 bases from V and 3 bases from J, with 17 bases between. CDR1 and CDR2 from the germline V gene are DFQATT and SNEGSKA (reference sequence).

The chain has TRBV6-5 and TRBJ1-4; D may be TRBD1 (6 bases). Trimming cost V 6 bases and J 8 bases, with 13 bases left between them. Germline loops: CDR1 MNHEY, CDR2 SVGAGI. The CDR3 has 13 amino acids. CDR3 region: CASRETGREKLFF. DNA for the CDR3: TGTGCCAGCAGGGAGACAGGAAGGGAAAAACTGTTTTTT.

The rearrangement uses TRBV10-3 and TRBJ2-7; D ambiguous. The V gene's germline CDR1 is ENHRY and CDR2 SYGVKD. V gave up 2 bases and J gave up 6 bases, with 17 bases separating them. CDR3 length: 15 residues. CDR3 sequence (DNA): TGTGCCATCAGTGAGCTACCAGTGAGTGAGGTCGAGCAGTACTTC. This encodes CAISELPVSEVEQYF.

V and J are TRBV24-1 and TRBJ2-2; 9 nucleotides line up with TRBD1. With 6 bases clipped from V and 6 bases from J, the junction kept 7 bases outside the gene matches. The germline CDR1 and CDR2 sequences are KGHDR and SFDVKD. The length of the CDR3 is 15 residues. The CDR3 DNA sequence: TGTGCCACCAGTACGGGGACAGGGCGGTCCGGGGAGCTGTTTTTT. Translation gives CATSTGTGRSGELFF.

The J gene is TRBJ1-2, the V gene TRBV20-1; D unresolved. V was pared by 3 bases and J by 5 bases, with 10 bases between. This CDR3 region has 12 residues. Per the germline V gene, CDR1 is DFQATT and CDR2 is SNEGSKA (reference sequence). CDR3 sequence: CSASRTLYGYTF. In DNA form, the CDR3 reads TGCAGTGCTAGTAGGACCCTTTATGGCTACACCTTC.

This chain uses TRBV29-1 with TRBJ2-3, with 8 bases lining up with TRBD2. After removal of 1 base from V and 6 bases from J, the junction contained 9 bases not matched to a gene. This CDR3 region has 15 residues. Per the germline V gene, CDR1 is SQVTM and CDR2 is ANQGSEA. Written as DNA, the CDR3 is TGCAGCGTTGAAGTTGCGGGGGGATTCGCGGATACGCAGTATTTT. Amino acids: CSVEVAGGFADTQYF.

The CDR3 nucleotides are TGTGCCAGCACCAGCTCCTACGAGCAGTACTTC. Encoded protein: CASTSSYEQYF. The chain uses TRBV2 and TRBJ2-7; no clear D. The CDR3 runs 11 residues. CDR1 and CDR2 from the germline V gene are SNHLY and FYNNEI. Trimming removed 7 bases from V and 0 bases from J, with 4 bases in between.

J is TRBJ2-7 and V is TRBV11-2; possibly TRBD1 for D (6 bases). The V end lost 5 bases, the J end lost 1 base, and 12 bases lay between the germline ends. This CDR3 has 14 residues. Germline lookup yields CDR1 SGHAT and CDR2 FQNNGV. DNA for the CDR3: TGTGCCAGCAGCCATTGGACAGTGTCCTACGAGCAGTACTTC. Translation: CASSHWTVSYEQYF.

This clone was seen a handful of times. V usage is TRBV19 and J usage is TRBJ1-2; D gene uncertain. In germline, CDR1 is LNHDA, CDR2 SQIVND (reference sequence). This CDR3 comprises 13 residues. V was cut by 9 bases and J by 4 bases, with 15 bases left in between. The CDR3, as DNA: TGTGCCAGCGCTGCGGGCACGGTCTATGGCTACACCTTC. The encoded protein is CASAAGTVYGYTF.

CDR3 bases: TGTGCCAGCAGCTTAGAAGAGGAAGGAAACACCATATATTTT. Its protein is CASSLEEEGNTIYF. V usage is TRBV7-9 and J usage is TRBJ1-3; no firm D call. The CDR3 extends over 14 amino acids. Deletions cut 1 base from V and 4 bases from J, with 8 bases between. CDR1 and CDR2 (germline): SEHNR, FQNEAQ (reference sequence).

This clone has just one count. The rearrangement uses TRBV25-1 and TRBJ1-2; TRBD1 aligns across 7 bases. Looked up from germline, CDR1 is MGHDK and CDR2 is SYGVNS. The CDR3 runs to 14 residues. V lost 0 bases and J lost 4; bases outside the gene matches: 2. CDR3 residues: CASSEYGDSYGYTF. The CDR3 DNA sequence: TGTGCCAGCAGTGAATATGGGGACAGCTATGGCTACACCTTC.

The genes are TRBV19 and TRBJ1-2; D is perhaps TRBD1 (6 bases). The CDR3 sequence is 14 residues long. Trimming took off 5 bases at V and 4 bases at J, with 14 bases between the two ends. Germline CDR1 LNHDA, CDR2 SQIVND (reference sequence). CDR3 region: CASSLRQAGYGYTF. In DNA form, the CDR3 reads TGTGCCAGTAGTCTCCGACAGGCGGGCTATGGCTACACCTTC.

The rearrangement links TRBV6-5 to TRBJ1-3, with D tentatively TRBD1 (5 bases). Trimming stripped 0 bases from V and 2 bases from J, with 11 bases between. The CDR3 is 16 amino acids. The germline gives CDR1 MNHEY, CDR2 SVGAGI. The CDR3 DNA follows: TGTGCCAGCAGTTACTCTGCAGGGAAGACTGGAAACACCATATATTTT. This encodes CASSYSAGKTGNTIYF.

This chain connects TRBV6-2 or TRBV6-3 to TRBJ1-3, with a weak D call TRBD1 (6 bases). In germline, CDR1 is MNHEY, CDR2 SVGEGT. This CDR3 has 17 residues. Trimming took off 5 bases at V and 1 base at J, with 18 bases between the two ends. The CDR3, as DNA: TGTGCCAGCAGTGACCTACGGGGGGCTACTTCTGGAAACACCATATATTTT. It yields the protein CASSDLRGATSGNTIYF.

This rearrangement joins TRBV19 to TRBJ2-3; no clear D. Trimming removed 5 bases at V and 3 bases at J, with 9 bases between. The CDR3 contains 13 residues. In germline, CDR1 is LNHDA, CDR2 SQIVND (reference sequence). CDR3 in DNA: TGTGCCAGTAGTCTCCGACCGACAGATACGCAGTATTTT. Its translation: CASSLRPTDTQYF. Filled out from reference TRBV19 and TRBJ2-3, the complete variable domain reads DGGITQSPKYLFRKEGQNVTLSCEQNLNHDAMYWYRQDPGQGLRLIYYSQIVNDFQKGDIAEGYSVSREKKESFPLTVTSAQKNPTAFYLCASSLRPTDTQYFGPGTRLTVL.

The J gene is TRBJ2-7, the V gene TRBV7-9, with 8 bases fitting TRBD1. V lost 4 bases to trimming and J lost 5 bases; unmatched junction nucleotides: 7. The CDR3 is 14 residues long. The germline CDR1 and CDR2 sequences are SEHNR and FQNEAQ (reference sequence). The chain's CDR3 is CASSSRTGQNEQYF. CDR3 in DNA: TGTGCCAGCAGCTCAAGGACAGGGCAGAACGAGCAGTACTTC.

V is TRBV7-9 and J is TRBJ1-2; 7 nucleotides agree with TRBD1. The CDR3 spans 14 residues. The germline gives CDR1 SEHNR, CDR2 FQNEAQ (reference sequence). The trim removed 4 bases at V and 3 bases at J, leaving 5 bases unmatched. CDR3: CASSSGQADYGYTF. The CDR3 bases are TGTGCCAGCAGCTCCGGACAGGCCGACTATGGCTACACCTTC.

This chain connects TRBV18 to TRBJ1-5, with a possible D match to TRBD1 (6 bases). In germline, CDR1 is KGHSH, CDR2 LQKENI. The CDR3 covers 14 residues. Trimming stripped 6 bases from V and 7 bases from J, with 16 bases between. The CDR3 here is CASSPNRGQQPQHF. The CDR3 region has the DNA TGTGCCAGCTCCCCGAATCGGGGGCAACAGCCCCAGCATTTT.

This clone was seen more than once but under ten times. The chain uses TRBV2 and TRBJ1-1; D is ambiguous. The CDR3 consists of 14 residues. CDR1 is SNHLY, CDR2 FYNNEI, per germline. The CDR3 region has the DNA TGTGCAAAGCAAAAAACGGCTGGGAACACTGAAGCTTTCTTT. As protein: CAKQKTAGNTEAFF.

This clone has a single count. The rearrangement links TRBV19 to TRBJ2-6; the match to TRBD1 covers 7 bases. V gave up 6 bases and J gave up 2 bases; unmatched junction bases: 4. The germline V gene has CDR1 LNHDA and CDR2 SQIVND (reference sequence). CDR3 length: 15 amino acids. The CDR3 bases are TGTGCCAGTAGCATAACAGGGGCTGGGGCCAACGTCCTGACTTTC. It is translated as CASSITGAGANVLTF.

The chain links TRBV5-1 to TRBJ2-1, with D possibly being TRBD2 (6 bases). V lost 7 bases to trimming and J lost 1 base, with 15 bases between them. Germline lookup yields CDR1 SGHRS and CDR2 YFSETQ. This CDR3 spans 15 amino acids. The CDR3 DNA reads as TGCGCCAGCCGCAACCGGGACTCATCCTACAATGAGCAGTTCTTC. It is translated as CASRNRDSSYNEQFF.

The sample holds one count of this clone. For the CDR3, the DNA is TGTGCCATCAGTGACTTGGAGGACAGGGAAGGAGCTTTCTTT. Translation: CAISDLEDREGAFF. V usage is TRBV10-3 and J usage is TRBJ1-1; 8 bases are shared with TRBD1. Losses at the gene ends were 3 bases for V and 10 bases for J; bases not matched to a gene: 10. CDR3 length: 14 amino acids. The germline gives CDR1 ENHRY, CDR2 SYGVKD.

V usage is TRBV5-1 and J usage is TRBJ2-7; TRBD2 is a possible D gene (6 bases). V was clipped by 3 bases and J by 6 bases, with 16 bases between them. Germline V gene lookup returns CDR1 SGHRS and CDR2 YFSETQ. The CDR3 is 14 amino acids. The CDR3 is CASSSGGRDGEQYF. CDR3 nucleotide sequence: TGCGCCAGCAGCTCTGGAGGGAGAGACGGCGAGCAGTACTTC.

V usage is TRBV2 and J usage is TRBJ2-7; a possible D gene is TRBD1 (6 bases). V lost 6 bases, J lost 2 bases, and 17 bases lay in between. Per germline, CDR1 SNHLY and CDR2 FYNNEI. CDR3 length: 15 residues. This chain's CDR3 is CASRLRDTGTYEQYF. CDR3 in DNA: TGTGCCAGCAGGTTGAGGGACACGGGCACCTACGAGCAGTACTTC. Full variable domain (outside the CDR3, taken from reference TRBV2 and TRBJ2-7): EPEVTQTPSHQVTQMGQEVILRCVPISNHLYFYWYRQILGQKVEFLVSFYNNEISEKSEIFDDQFSVERPDGSNFTLKIRSTKLEDSAMYFCASRLRDTGTYEQYFGPGTRLTVT.

The gene calls are TRBV3-1 (or the pseudogene TRBV3-2) and TRBJ2-3, with 9 nucleotides matching TRBD2. Germline V gene sequence: CDR1 LGHDT, CDR2 YNNKEL (reference sequence). There are 15 residues in the CDR3. V shed 4 bases, J shed 6 bases, and the junction held 8 bases outside the gene matches. This CDR3 reads CASSLLAGGWDTQYF. DNA of the CDR3: TGTGCCAGCAGCCTTTTGGCGGGGGGGTGGGATACGCAGTATTTT.

This clone was observed a few times. The chain couples TRBV6-6 to TRBJ1-2; D is undetermined. Germline assignment: CDR1 MNHNY and CDR2 SVGAGI (reference sequence). This CDR3 is built from 13 residues. V lost 7 bases and J lost 4, with 13 bases in between. This CDR3 is CASTDDLFYGYTF. The CDR3 coding sequence is TGTGCCAGCACTGATGACCTCTTCTATGGCTACACCTTC.